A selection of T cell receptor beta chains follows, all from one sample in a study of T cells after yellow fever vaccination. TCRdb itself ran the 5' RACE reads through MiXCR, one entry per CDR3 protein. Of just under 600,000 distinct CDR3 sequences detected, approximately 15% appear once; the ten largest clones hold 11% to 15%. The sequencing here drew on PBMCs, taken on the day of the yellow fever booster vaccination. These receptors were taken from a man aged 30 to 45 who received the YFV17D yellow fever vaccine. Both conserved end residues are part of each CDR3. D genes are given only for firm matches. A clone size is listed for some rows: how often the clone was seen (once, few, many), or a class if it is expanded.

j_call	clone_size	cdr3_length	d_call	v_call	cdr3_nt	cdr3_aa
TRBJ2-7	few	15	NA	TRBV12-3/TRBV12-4	TGTGCCAGCAGTTTTCGCCGGGACGGATCCTACGAGCAGTACTTC	CASSFRRDGSYEQYF
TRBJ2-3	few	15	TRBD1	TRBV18	TGTGCCAGCTCAAATGAACAGGGGATGACAGATACGCAGTATTTT	CASSNEQGMTDTQYF
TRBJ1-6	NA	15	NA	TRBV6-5	TGTGCCAGCAGTTACGGGCTGCCGGGCGATTCACCCCTCCACTTT	CASSYGLPGDSPLHF
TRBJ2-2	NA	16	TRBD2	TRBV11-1	TGTGCCAGCAGCTTAGTTCTAGCGGCCGCCACCGGGGAGCTGTTTTTT	CASSLVLAAATGELFF
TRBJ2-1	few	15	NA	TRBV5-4	TGTGCGTGCGTGGCGGGAAACCCCTCCTACAATGAGCAGTTCTTC	CACVAGNPSYNEQFF
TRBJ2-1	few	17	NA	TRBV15	TGTGCCACCAGCAGAGATCATGGGTTGAGCTCCTACAATGAGCAGTTCTTC	CATSRDHGLSSYNEQFF
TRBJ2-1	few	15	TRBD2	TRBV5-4	TGTGCCAGCTCCCAGGCTAGCGGGAGGTTAGGAGAGCAGTTCTTC	CASSQASGRLGEQFF
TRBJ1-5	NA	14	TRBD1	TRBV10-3	TGTGCCATCAGTGGAGGAGGACAGGGTCAGCCCCAGCATTTT	CAISGGGQGQPQHF
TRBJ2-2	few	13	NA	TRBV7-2	TGTGCCAGCAGCTTAGATTACCCCCGGGAGCTGTTTTTT	CASSLDYPRELFF
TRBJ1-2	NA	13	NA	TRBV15	TGTGCCACCAGCAGCCCCCAGGGATATGGCTACACCTTC	CATSSPQGYGYTF
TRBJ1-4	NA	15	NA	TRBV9	TGTGCCAGCAGCTCGTCCGGGGCTAGGAATGAAAAACTGTTTTTT	CASSSSGARNEKLFF
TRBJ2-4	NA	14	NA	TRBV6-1	TGTGCCAGCAGTGAGCCGGGACTGGGAAACATTCAGTACTTC	CASSEPGLGNIQYF
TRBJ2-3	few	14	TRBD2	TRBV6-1	TGTGCCAGCAGTCCGGGACTATTCACAGATACGCAGTATTTT	CASSPGLFTDTQYF
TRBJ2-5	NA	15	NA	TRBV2	TGTGTCCCCAGGGGGTTTAGCGGGACCCAAGAGACCCAGTACTTC	CVPRGFSGTQETQYF
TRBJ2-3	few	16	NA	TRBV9	TGTGCCAGCAGCGCCCTCAGGTATTCATCCACAGATACGCAGTATTTT	CASSALRYSSTDTQYF
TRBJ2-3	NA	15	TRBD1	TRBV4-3	TGCGCCAGCAGCCTTACGGGACAGAGCACAGATACGCAGTATTTT	CASSLTGQSTDTQYF
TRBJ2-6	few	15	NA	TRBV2	TGTGCCAGCAGTGGAGGGTTTTCTGGGGCCAACGTCCTGACTTTC	CASSGGFSGANVLTF
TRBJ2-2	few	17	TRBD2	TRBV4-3	TGCGCCAGCAGCCAAGGGCGAGCGGGAATACTTGCCGGGGAGCTGTTTTTT	CASSQGRAGILAGELFF
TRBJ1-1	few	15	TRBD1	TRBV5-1	TGCGCCAGCAGCTTGGGGTTACAGGGGGACACTGAAGCTTTCTTT	CASSLGLQGDTEAFF
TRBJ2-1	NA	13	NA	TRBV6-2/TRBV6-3	TGTGCCAGCAGTTACTTGTTAGCCGGTGAGCAGTTCTTC	CASSYLLAGEQFF
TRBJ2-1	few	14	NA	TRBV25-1	TGTGCCAGCAGTGAGCGGGCCCGAGGGGCTGAGCAGTTCTTC	CASSERARGAEQFF
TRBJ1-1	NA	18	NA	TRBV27	TGTGCCAGCAGTTTGAAACGGCCCGGGGGCAGGATGAACACTGAAGCTTTCTTT	CASSLKRPGGRMNTEAFF
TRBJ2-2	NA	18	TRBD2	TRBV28	TGTGCCAGCAGACCGCCAGTTCTAGCGGGAGGGCAGACCGGGGAGCTGTTTTTT	CASRPPVLAGGQTGELFF
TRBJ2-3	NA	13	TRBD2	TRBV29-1	TGCAGCGCTGAAAGCGGGAGTGGAGATACGCAGTATTTT	CSAESGSGDTQYF
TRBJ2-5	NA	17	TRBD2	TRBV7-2	TGTGCCAGCAGCCATTCTCTAGCGGGAGGGTACTTTGAGACCCAGTACTTC	CASSHSLAGGYFETQYF
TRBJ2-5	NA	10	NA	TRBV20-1	TGCAGCGCCGGTCCGGAGACCCAGTACTTC	CSAGPETQYF
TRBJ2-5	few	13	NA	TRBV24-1	TGTGCCACCAGTGATTGGTCGGGGGAGACCCAGTACTTC	CATSDWSGETQYF
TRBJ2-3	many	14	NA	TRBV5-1	TGCGCCAGCAGCTTGGGACAAGTCACAGATACGCAGTATTTT	CASSLGQVTDTQYF
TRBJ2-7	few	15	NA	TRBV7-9	TGTGCCAGCAGCCTGACGGGAGATGGGTCCTACGAGCAGTACTTC	CASSLTGDGSYEQYF
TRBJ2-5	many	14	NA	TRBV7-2	TGTGCCAGCAGCTTAGCGGGTTGGGGGGAGACCCAGTACTTC	CASSLAGWGETQYF
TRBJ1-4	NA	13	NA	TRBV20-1	TGCAGTGCTAGAGATTATTTGGGGGGGAAACTGTTTTTT	CSARDYLGGKLFF
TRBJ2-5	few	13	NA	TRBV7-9	TGTGCCAGCAGCCCAACCCACGAAGAGACCCAGTACTTC	CASSPTHEETQYF
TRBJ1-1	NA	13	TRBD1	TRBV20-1	TGCAGTGCTTACCAGGGGGCGAACACTGAAGCTTTCTTT	CSAYQGANTEAFF
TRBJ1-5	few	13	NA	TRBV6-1	TGTGCCAGCACCCCGACAGGAAGGCAGCCCCAGCATTTT	CASTPTGRQPQHF
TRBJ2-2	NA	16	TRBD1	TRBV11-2	TGTGCCAGCAGCCACCGGGTTAGGGGGCTAGAGGGGGAGCTGTTTTTT	CASSHRVRGLEGELFF
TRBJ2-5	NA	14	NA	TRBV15	TGTGCCACCAGCAGAGCGGCAGCCCAAGAGACCCAGTACTTC	CATSRAAAQETQYF
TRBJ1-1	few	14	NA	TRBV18	TGTGCCAGCTCCGGCAGATCCTATAATACTGAAGCTTTCTTT	CASSGRSYNTEAFF
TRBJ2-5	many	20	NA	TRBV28	NA	CASSSSGRDLGVRVQETQYF